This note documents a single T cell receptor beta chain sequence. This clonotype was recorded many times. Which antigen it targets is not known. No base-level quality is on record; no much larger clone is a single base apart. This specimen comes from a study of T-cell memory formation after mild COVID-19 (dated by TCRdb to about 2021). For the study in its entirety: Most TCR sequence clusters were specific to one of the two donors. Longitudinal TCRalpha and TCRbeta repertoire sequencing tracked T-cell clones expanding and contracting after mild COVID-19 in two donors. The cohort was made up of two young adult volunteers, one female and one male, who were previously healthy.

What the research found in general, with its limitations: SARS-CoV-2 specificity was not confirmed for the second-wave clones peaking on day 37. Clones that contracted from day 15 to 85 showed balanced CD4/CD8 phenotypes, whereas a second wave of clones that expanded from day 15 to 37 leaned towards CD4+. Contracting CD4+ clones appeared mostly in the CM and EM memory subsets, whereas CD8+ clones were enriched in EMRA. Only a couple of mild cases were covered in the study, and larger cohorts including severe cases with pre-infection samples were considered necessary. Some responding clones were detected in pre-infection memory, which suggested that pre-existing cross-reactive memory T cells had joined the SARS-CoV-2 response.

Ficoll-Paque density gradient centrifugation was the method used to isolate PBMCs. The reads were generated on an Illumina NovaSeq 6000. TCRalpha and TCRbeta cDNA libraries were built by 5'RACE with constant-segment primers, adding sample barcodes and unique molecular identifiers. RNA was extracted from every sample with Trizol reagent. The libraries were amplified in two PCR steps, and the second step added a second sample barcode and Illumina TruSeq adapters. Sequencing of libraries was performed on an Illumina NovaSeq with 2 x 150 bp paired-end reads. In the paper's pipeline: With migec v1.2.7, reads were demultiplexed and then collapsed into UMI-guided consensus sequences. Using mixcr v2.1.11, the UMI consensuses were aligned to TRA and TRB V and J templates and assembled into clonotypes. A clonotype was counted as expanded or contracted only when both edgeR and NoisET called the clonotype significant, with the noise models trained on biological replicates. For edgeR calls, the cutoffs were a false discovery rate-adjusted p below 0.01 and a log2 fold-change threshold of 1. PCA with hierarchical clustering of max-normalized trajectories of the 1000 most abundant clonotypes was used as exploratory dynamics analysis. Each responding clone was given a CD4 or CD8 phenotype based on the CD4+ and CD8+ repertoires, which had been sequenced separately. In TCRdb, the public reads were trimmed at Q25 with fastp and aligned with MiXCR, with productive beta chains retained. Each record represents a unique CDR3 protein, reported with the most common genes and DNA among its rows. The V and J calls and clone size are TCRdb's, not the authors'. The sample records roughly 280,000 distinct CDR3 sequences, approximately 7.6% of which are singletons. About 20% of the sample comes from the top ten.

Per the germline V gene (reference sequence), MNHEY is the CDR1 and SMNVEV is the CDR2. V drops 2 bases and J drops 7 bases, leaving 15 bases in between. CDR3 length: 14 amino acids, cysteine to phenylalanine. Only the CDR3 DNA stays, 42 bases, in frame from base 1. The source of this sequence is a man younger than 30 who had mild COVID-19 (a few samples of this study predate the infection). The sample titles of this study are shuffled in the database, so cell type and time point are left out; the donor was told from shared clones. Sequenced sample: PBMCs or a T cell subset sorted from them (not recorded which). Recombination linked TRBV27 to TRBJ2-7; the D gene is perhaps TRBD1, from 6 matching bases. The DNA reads TGTGCCAGCAGTTTAATCAGGGGAGCTCATGAGCAGTACTTC. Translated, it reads CASSLIRGAHEQYF.